The TCR beta chain under discussion was sequenced for a study of cytomegalovirus exposure and HLA in healthy donors. Study context: Genotyping showed approximately 81% of fewer than 500 donors falling in the Caucasian-associated ancestry cluster.

Comments on this clone: Its target is unknown.

Primers included in the PCR were 60 Vbeta and 13 Jbeta primers. Here immunoSEQ multiplex PCR was the method, and the copy in TCRdb shows in-frame clones only, minus some. The top ten hold about 5% of the sample, which has approximately 110,000 clones, 60% to 80% seen once. Each donor was healthy, and each was a bone marrow donor. After removal of 6 bases from V and 8 bases from J, the junction contained 8 bases not matched to a gene. This CDR3 comprises 14 residues. Looked up from germline, CDR1 is SGHRS and CDR2 is YFSETQ. General study points: Owing to their indistinguishability, certain V segments, notably TRBV6-2 and TRBV6-3, were excluded.

The clonotype was recovered from a young woman in good health and CMV-seropositive. The rearrangement links TRBV5-1 to TRBJ1-4; 9 positions agree with TRBD1. The sample consisted of PBMCs. The CDR3 coding sequence is TGCGCCAGCACGCAGACAGGGGGTACCGAAAAACTGTTTTTT. The encoded protein is CASTQTGGTEKLFF.